This T cell receptor beta chain comes out of a study of blood T cell repertoires in COVID-19. The overall study: Collection of acute and convalescent COVID-19 samples took place in the United States, Italy and Spain.

The CDR3 is made up of 13 amino acids. The germline V gene encodes CDR1 KGHSH and CDR2 LQKENI. Trimming removed 3 bases at V and 1 base at J, with 7 bases between. In the original workflow: Reference gene primer amplification in the assay estimated nucleated cell counts. Sequencing used immunoSEQ multiplex PCR; TCRdb keeps in-frame clones, though not all of them. V and J calls plus clone size are reproduced from that table; the DNA served to infer D and trimming. The profile shows 60,000 to 70,000 clones, approximately 86% of them singletons. The rearrangement uses TRBV18 and TRBJ2-7; D remains ambiguous. The sequence was obtained from a woman older than 75 with active COVID-19. Sequencing was done on a sample of peripheral blood. The CDR3 here is CASSPENSYEQYF. In nucleotides, the CDR3 is TGTGCCAGCTCACCGGAGAATTCCTACGAGCAGTACTTC.